The 6 T cell receptor beta chains presented below share a single source sample, sequenced in a study of metastatic and nonmetastatic thyroid tumors. TCRdb used MiXCR to call clones anew from the PCR reads. The sample includes roughly 28,000 clones, roughly 25% of them seen just once. Each patient went into thyroid surgery without having received any treatment. The sample comprised blood. All receptors come from a female donor with papillary thyroid cancer or a benign thyroid nodule (not recorded which). Some clones in this sample may be carry-over from other donors' samples.

In this sample, this clone turned up many times. The J gene is TRBJ1-1, the V gene TRBV7-9; 8 nucleotides line up with TRBD1. The V and J ends lost 7 bases and 1 base, in that order; junction bases with no gene match: 2. This CDR3 spans 13 amino acids. Per the germline V gene, CDR1 is SEHNR and CDR2 is FQNEAQ (reference sequence). The CDR3 bases are TGTGCCAGCAACGGACAGGGGAACACTGAAGCTTTCTTT. Its translation is CASNGQGNTEAFF.

This clone came up a few times. The junction departs from the called germline gene at one end, perhaps through a read error. This chain connects TRBV2 to TRBJ2-1; D is unclear. The CDR3 consists of 15 residues. Germline-derived CDR1 and CDR2 are SNHLY and FYNNEI. Here the CDR3 DNA reads TGTGCCAGCAGTTCGTTGGCGAGCCGGAACAATGATCAGTTCTTC. Translation gives CASSSLASRNNDQFF.

This clone was counted ten times or more. Being one base from a much bigger clone, this may be a read error. V is TRBV2 and J is TRBJ2-3; possible D gene TRBD2, 5 bases. The CDR3 has 12 amino acids. Germline V gene sequence: CDR1 SNHLY, CDR2 FYNNEI. CDR3 region: CASSKGSDMQYF. The CDR3 DNA follows: TGTGCCAGCAGCAAAGGGAGCGATATGCAGTATTTT.

The chain recombines TRBV4-1 with TRBJ1-1; D is uncertain. Germline loops: CDR1 MGHRA, CDR2 YSYEKL. This CDR3 is 12 amino acids long. V was pared by 0 bases and J by 11 bases, with 10 bases between. Here the CDR3 reads CASSQDQSPAFF. Written as DNA, the CDR3 is TGCGCCAGCAGCCAAGATCAATCCCCCGCTTTCTTT.

V is TRBV18 and J is TRBJ1-1; D is unresolved. The germline gives CDR1 KGHSH, CDR2 LQKENI. The CDR3 covers 16 residues. Trimming pared 0 bases from V and 0 bases from J, leaving 11 bases between. The CDR3 reads CASSPPMVGMNTEAFF. The CDR3 DNA reads TGTGCCAGCTCACCACCAATGGTGGGGATGAACACTGAAGCTTTCTTT. Full variable domain (missing parts from reference TRBV18 and TRBJ1-1): NAGVMQNPRHLVRRRGQEARLRCSPMKGHSHVYWYRQLPEEGLKFMVYLQKENIIDESGMPKERFSAEFPKEGPSILRIQQVVRGDSAAYFCASSPPMVGMNTEAFFGQGTRLTVV.

This clone came up many times. The J gene is TRBJ2-5, the V gene TRBV9, with TRBD2 as a possible D gene (6 bases). The CDR3 consists of 13 residues. V lost 2 bases, J lost 4 bases, and 9 bases lay in between. Germline assignment: CDR1 SGDLS and CDR2 YYNGEE. The CDR3, as DNA: TGTGCCAGCAGCGTGGGGGACTCAGAGACCCAGTACTTC. It specifies CASSVGDSETQYF.